This T cell receptor (beta chain) was captured by sequencing in a study of control samples from healthy donors and cancer patients. CDR1 is MDHEN and CDR2 is SYDVKM in the germline V gene. There are 13 residues in the CDR3. After removal of 6 bases from V and 1 base from J, the junction contained 0 bases not matched to a gene. The method was immunoSEQ multiplex PCR; TCRdb's version includes in-frame clones alone and lacks a portion of them. The sample contains 69,000 or so clones, 94% of which appear only once. Sequencing input: blood. V is TRBV28 and J is TRBJ2-1; 7 bases agree with TRBD2. This sequence was found in a woman under 40 in good health. The CDR3 region is CASRGGSYNEQFF. DNA for the CDR3: TGTGCCAGCAGGGGAGGGTCCTACAATGAGCAGTTCTTC.